What follows is one T cell receptor (beta chain) and its context. Its cognate antigen is unknown. The sample contains more than one DNA sequence encoding this CDR3. The authors reverse transcribed all of the isolated RNA, so sequencing captured expressed TCRB transcripts. The table came from immunoSEQ multiplex PCR; TCRdb's copy has only in-frame clones and leaves some out. The profile shows 200,000 to 300,000 clones, about a fifth of them singletons. The data stem from a study of beta chain features in type 1 diabetes. The overall study: What patients shared with healthy donors was a similar profile of age, gender and cell yields. Examination spanned 100 million to 130 million sorted cells from all samples.

Overall study findings and caveats: Type 1 diabetes patients showed a moderate but significant shortening of TCRB CDR3s in all four CD4+ subsets. PCR could preferentially amplify shorter templates, alike in patients and controls. Naive, central memory and Treg TCRB repertoires appeared more alike in patients than in healthy donors.

The CDR3 spans 13 residues. V gave up 3 bases and J gave up 5 bases; unmatched junction bases: 2. CDR1 is LNHNV and CDR2 is YYDKDF in the germline V gene (reference sequence). The J gene is TRBJ2-5, the V gene TRBV15, with 8 bases matching TRBD1. Sequencing was done on a sample of naive CD4+ T cells from blood. The receptor was derived from a woman in her thirties or forties with type 1 diabetes. The CDR3 protein is CATSRDREETQYF. The CDR3 DNA follows: TGTGCCACCAGCAGGGACAGGGAGGAGACCCAGTACTTC. The complete variable domain, with remaining parts taken from reference TRBV15 and TRBJ2-5, reads DAMVIQNPRYQVTQFGKPVTLSCSQTLNHNVMYWYQQKSSQAPKLLFHYYDKDFNNEADTPDNFQSRRPNTSFCFLDIRSPGLGDTAMYLCATSRDREETQYFGPGTRLLVL.